This paragraph reports one T cell receptor (beta chain). Antigen: not known. This sample stems from a study of blood T cells in healthy people across ages. General observations from the study: Long-lived and aged donors differed, with more naive CD4+ cells and higher diversity in the long-lived. Age brought a roughly linear fall in TCR beta diversity measured per million T cells.

Combining a sample-barcoded 5' primer with a J-beta primer mix, a second PCR ran for roughly 7 to 11 cycles. TCRdb passed the 5' RACE reads through MiXCR, listing each CDR3 protein once. The table lists some 760,000 distinct CDR3 sequences, approximately 25% of them singletons. Each sample yielded at least 6 million isolated PBMCs. The CDR3 loop spans 10 amino acids. Germline CDR1 is SQVTM and CDR2 is ANQGSEA. These data also formed part of another study, on T cells of mothers and their children. That paper adds: Overlap ran slightly, non-significantly higher for related than unrelated mother-child pairs.

The receptor comes from a boy between 5 and 17 years old in good health. The sequencing input was blood. The chain uses TRBV29-1 and TRBJ2-5, with no clear D. Matching the DNA end better, TRBJ2-1 makes the J call doubtful. CDR3 nucleotides: TGCAGCGTTGAAGAAGGGGAGCAGTTCTTC. Its translation: CSVEEGEQFF.